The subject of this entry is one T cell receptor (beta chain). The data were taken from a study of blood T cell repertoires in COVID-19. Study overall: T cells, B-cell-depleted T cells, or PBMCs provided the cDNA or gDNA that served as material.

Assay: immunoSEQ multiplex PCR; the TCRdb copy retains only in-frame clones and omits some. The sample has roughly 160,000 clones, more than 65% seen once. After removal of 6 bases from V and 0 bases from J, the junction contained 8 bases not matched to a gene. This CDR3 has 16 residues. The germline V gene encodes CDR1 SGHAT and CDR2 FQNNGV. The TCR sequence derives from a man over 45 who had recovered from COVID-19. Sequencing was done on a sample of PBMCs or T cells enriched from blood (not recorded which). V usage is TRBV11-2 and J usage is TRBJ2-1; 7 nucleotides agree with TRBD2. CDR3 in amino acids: CASRRTAGSSYNEQFF. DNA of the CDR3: TGTGCCAGCAGACGAACAGCGGGGAGCTCCTACAATGAGCAGTTCTTC.